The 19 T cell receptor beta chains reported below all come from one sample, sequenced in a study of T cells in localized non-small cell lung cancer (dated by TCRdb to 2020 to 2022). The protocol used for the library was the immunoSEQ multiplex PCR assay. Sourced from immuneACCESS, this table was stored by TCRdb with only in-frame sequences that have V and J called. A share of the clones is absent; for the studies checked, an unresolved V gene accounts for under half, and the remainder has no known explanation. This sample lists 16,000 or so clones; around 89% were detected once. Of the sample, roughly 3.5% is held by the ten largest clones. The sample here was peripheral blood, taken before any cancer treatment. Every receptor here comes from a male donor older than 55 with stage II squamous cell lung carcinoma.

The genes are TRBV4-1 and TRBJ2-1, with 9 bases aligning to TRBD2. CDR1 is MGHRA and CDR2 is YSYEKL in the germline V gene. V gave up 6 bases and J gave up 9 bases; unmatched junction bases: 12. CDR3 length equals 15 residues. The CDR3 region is CASRGREGSLGEQFF. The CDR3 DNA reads TGCGCCAGCAGGGGGCGGGAGGGCTCGTTAGGTGAGCAGTTCTTC.

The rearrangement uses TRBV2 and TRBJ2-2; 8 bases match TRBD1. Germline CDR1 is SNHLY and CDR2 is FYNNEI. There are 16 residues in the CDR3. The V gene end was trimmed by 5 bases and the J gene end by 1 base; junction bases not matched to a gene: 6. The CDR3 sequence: CASSRQGAKNTGELFF. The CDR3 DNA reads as TGTGCCAGCAGTCGTCAGGGGGCAAAGAACACCGGGGAGCTGTTTTTT.

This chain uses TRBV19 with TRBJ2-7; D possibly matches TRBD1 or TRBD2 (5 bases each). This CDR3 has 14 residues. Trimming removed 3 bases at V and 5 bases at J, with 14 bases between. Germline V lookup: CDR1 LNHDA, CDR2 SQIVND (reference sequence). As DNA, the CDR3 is TGTGCCAGTAGTATCGGGGCAGAAGGCAACGAGCAGTACTTC. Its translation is CASSIGAEGNEQYF.

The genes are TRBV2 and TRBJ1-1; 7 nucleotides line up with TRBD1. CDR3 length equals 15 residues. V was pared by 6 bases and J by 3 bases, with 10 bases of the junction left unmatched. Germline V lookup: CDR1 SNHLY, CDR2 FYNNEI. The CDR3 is CASRTGTETYTEAFF. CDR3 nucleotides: TGTGCCAGCAGAACCGGGACAGAAACGTACACTGAAGCTTTCTTT.

The CDR3 here is CASSVAGGMGYEQYF. The CDR3 coding sequence is TGTGCCAGCAGCGTAGCTGGGGGAATGGGCTACGAGCAGTACTTC. The V call is TRBV9, the J call TRBJ2-7; TRBD1 or TRBD2 may be the D gene (5 bases each). Trimming pared 0 bases from V and 3 bases from J, leaving 13 bases between. Germline loops: CDR1 SGDLS, CDR2 YYNGEE. CDR3 length: 15 amino acids. Complete variable domain (other parts from reference TRBV9 and TRBJ2-7): DSGVTQTPKHLITATGQRVTLRCSPRSGDLSVYWYQQSLDQGLQFLIQYYNGEERAKGNILERFSAQQFPDLHSELNLSSLELGDSALYFCASSVAGGMGYEQYFGPGTRLTVT.

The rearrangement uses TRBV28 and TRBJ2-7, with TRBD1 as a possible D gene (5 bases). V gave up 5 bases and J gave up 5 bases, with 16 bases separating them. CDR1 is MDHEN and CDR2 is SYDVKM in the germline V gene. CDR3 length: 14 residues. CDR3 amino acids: CASSLAGLVHEQYF. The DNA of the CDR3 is TGTGCCAGCAGTCTCGCAGGGTTAGTCCACGAGCAGTACTTC. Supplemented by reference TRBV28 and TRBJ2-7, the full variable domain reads DVKVTQSSRYLVKRTGEKVFLECVQDMDHENMFWYRQDPGLGLRLIYFSYDVKMKEKGDIPEGYSVSREKKERFSLILESASTNQTSMYLCASSLAGLVHEQYFGPGTRLTVT.

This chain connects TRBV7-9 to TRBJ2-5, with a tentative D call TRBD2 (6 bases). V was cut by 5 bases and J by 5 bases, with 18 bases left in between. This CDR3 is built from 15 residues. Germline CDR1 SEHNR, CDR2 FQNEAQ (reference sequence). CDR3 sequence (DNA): TGTGCCAGCAGCGTCAATTCGGGGGTGAAGGAGACCCAGTACTTC. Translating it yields CASSVNSGVKETQYF. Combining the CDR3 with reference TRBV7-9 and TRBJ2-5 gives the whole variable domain DTGVSQNPRHKITKRGQNVTFRCDPISEHNRLYWYRQTLGQGPEFLTYFQNEAQLEKSRLLSDRFSAERPKGSFSTLEIQRTEQGDSAMYLCASSVNSGVKETQYFGPGTRLLVL.

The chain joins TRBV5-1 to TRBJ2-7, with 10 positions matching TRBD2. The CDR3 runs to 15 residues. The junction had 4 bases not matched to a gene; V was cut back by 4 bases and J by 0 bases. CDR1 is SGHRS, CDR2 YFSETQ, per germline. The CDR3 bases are TGCGCCAGCAGCCCCACTAGCGGGAACTCCTACGAGCAGTACTTC. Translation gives CASSPTSGNSYEQYF.

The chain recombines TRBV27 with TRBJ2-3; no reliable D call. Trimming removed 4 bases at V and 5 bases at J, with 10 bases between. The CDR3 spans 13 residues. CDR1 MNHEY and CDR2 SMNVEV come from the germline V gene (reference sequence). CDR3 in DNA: TGTGCCAGCAGTTCCCCGTATATAGATACGCAGTATTTT. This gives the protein CASSSPYIDTQYF.

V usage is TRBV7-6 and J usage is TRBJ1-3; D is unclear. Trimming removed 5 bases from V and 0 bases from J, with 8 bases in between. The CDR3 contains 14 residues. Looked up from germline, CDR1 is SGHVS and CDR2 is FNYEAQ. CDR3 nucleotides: TGTGCCAGCAGCCCAGAGGTCTCTGGAAACACCATATATTTT. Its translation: CASSPEVSGNTIYF.

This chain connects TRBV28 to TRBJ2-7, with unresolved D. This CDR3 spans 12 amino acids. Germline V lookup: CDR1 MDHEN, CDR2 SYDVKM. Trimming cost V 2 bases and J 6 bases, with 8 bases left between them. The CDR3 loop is CASSLPGSEQYF. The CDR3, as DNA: TGTGCCAGCAGTTTACCTGGATCCGAGCAGTACTTC.

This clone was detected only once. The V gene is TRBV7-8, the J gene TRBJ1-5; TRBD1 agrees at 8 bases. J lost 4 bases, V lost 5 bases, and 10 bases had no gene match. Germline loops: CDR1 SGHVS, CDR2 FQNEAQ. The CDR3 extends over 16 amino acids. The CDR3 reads CASSGDRGYGNQPQHF. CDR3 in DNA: TGTGCCAGCAGCGGTGACAGGGGCTACGGGAATCAGCCCCAGCATTTT.

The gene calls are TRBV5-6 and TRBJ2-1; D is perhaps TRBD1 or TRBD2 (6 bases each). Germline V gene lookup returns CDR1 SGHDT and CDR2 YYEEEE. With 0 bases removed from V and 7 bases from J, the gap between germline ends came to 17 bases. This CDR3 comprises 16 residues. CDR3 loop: CASSLVEGGLWNEQFF. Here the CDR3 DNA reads TGTGCCAGCAGCTTGGTTGAGGGGGGCTTGTGGAATGAGCAGTTCTTC.

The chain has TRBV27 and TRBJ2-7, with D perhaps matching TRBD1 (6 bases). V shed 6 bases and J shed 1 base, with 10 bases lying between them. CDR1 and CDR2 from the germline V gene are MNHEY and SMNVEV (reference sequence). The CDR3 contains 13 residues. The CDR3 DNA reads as TGTGCCAGCAGAAGAGGGGGTTCCTACGAGCAGTACTTC. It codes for CASRRGGSYEQYF.

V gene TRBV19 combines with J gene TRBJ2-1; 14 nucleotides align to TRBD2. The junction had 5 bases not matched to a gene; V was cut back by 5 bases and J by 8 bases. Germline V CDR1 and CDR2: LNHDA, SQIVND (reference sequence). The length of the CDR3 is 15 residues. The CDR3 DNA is TGTGCCAGTAGTTTCGGGACTAGCGGGAGACATGAGCAGTTCTTC. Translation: CASSFGTSGRHEQFF.

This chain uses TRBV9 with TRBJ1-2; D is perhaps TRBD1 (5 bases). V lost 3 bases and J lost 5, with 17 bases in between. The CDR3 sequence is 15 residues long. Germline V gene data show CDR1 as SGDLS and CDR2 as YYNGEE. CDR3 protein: CASSALQTASYGYTF. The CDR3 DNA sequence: TGTGCCAGCAGCGCTCTCCAGACAGCGTCTTATGGCTACACCTTC.

The CDR3 sequence: CATSPDGGGGETQYF. As DNA, the CDR3 is TGTGCCACCAGCCCTGACGGTGGAGGAGGGGAGACCCAGTACTTC. This sequence joins TRBV15 and TRBJ2-5, with TRBD2 as a possible D gene (6 bases). The germline V and J ends were trimmed by 5 bases and 5 bases, with 18 bases remaining between them. The CDR3 length is 15 residues. CDR1 is LNHNV, CDR2 YYDKDF, per germline (reference sequence).

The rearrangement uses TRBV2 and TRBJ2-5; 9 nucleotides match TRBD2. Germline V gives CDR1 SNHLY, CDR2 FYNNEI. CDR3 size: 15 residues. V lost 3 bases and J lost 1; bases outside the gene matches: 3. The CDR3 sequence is CASSDPREGQETQYF. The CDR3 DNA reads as TGTGCCAGCAGTGACCCGCGGGAGGGCCAAGAGACCCAGTACTTC.

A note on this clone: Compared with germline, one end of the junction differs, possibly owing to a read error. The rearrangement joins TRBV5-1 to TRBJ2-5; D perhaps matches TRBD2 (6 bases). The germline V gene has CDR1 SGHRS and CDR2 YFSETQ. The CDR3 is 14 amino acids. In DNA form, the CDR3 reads TGCGCCAACAGCTTAGAGGGGAGGCAAGAGACCCAGTACTTC. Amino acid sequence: CANSLEGRQETQYF.